The 10 T cell receptor beta chains below all came from one sample that was sequenced in a study of cytomegalovirus exposure and HLA in healthy donors. Vbeta (60) and Jbeta (13) primers were used in the PCR. Here immunoSEQ multiplex PCR was the method, and the copy in TCRdb shows in-frame clones only, minus some. The sample includes 150,000 to 200,000 clones, approximately 12% of them seen just once. The sample comprised PBMCs. The receptors originated from a man aged 45-60 years in good health and CMV-seropositive.

This clone was picked up a small number of times. The V and J genes are TRBV7-8 and TRBJ2-7, with TRBD2 matching 7 bases. CDR3 size: 14 residues. Trimming took 1 base from V and 3 from J; bases not matched to a gene: 3. Per the germline V gene, CDR1 is SGHVS and CDR2 is FQNEAQ. CDR3 nucleotide sequence: TGTGCCAGCAGCTTAGAGGCTAGCGGCTACGAGCAGTACGTC. Protein: CASSLEASGYEQYV.

The chain links TRBV2 to TRBJ1-2; D uncertain. Germline assignment: CDR1 SNHLY and CDR2 FYNNEI. Trimming left V 4 bases short and J 10 bases short, with 10 bases between. The CDR3 is 11 residues long. The CDR3 region is CASSVESSYTF. DNA of the CDR3: TGTGCCAGCAGTGTAGAGAGCTCCTACACCTTC.

The J gene is TRBJ1-2, the V gene TRBV11-2; 9 bases map to TRBD1. The V gene end was trimmed by 4 bases and the J gene end by 2 bases; junction bases not matched to a gene: 2. The CDR3 extends over 14 amino acids. Germline CDR1 SGHAT, CDR2 FQNNGV. The CDR3 region has the DNA TGTGCCAGCAGCTCAGGGACAGGGAACTATGGCTACACCTTC. Protein sequence: CASSSGTGNYGYTF.

This chain links TRBV7-2 with TRBJ2-3, with TRBD1 matching over 10 bases. CDR1 is SGHTA, CDR2 FQGNSA, per germline. The CDR3 has 14 amino acids. After removal of 6 bases from V and 3 bases from J, the junction contained 3 bases not matched to a gene. CDR3 loop: CASSRQGATDTQYF. As DNA, the CDR3 is TGTGCCAGCAGTAGACAGGGGGCAACAGATACGCAGTATTTT.

In its sample, this clone was seen a few times. J is TRBJ1-4 and V is TRBV5-4; maybe TRBD1 (6 bases). The V gene lost 3 bases and the J gene lost 6 bases, with 18 bases spanning the gap. The CDR3 is 16 amino acids. Germline CDR1 SGHNT, CDR2 YYREEE (reference sequence). CDR3 region: CASSSGRGGAYEKLFF. The CDR3 DNA reads TGTGCCAGCAGCTCGGGCCGGGGGGGCGCATATGAAAAACTGTTTTTT.

This clone turned up a few times. The chain carries TRBV19 and TRBJ1-2; D not resolved. V was shortened by 7 bases and J by 2 bases, with 8 bases between the two germline ends. The CDR3 consists of 12 residues. Germline CDR1 LNHDA, CDR2 SQIVND (reference sequence). The CDR3 nucleotides are TGTGCCAGTAAGCTGTCGAACTATGGCTACACCTTC. Translation gives CASKLSNYGYTF.

The chain combines TRBV27 with TRBJ1-1; D is perhaps TRBD1 (5 bases). V lost 8 bases and J lost 11, with 18 bases in between. CDR1 is MNHEY, CDR2 SMNVEV, per germline (reference sequence). This CDR3 is built from 12 residues. CDR3 nucleotide sequence: TGTGCCAGCCATCAGTCCGCGGGGGGGGCTTTCTTT. Amino acids: CASHQSAGGAFF.

This clone was seen more than once but under ten times. This chain joins TRBV10-3 and TRBJ2-3, with a tentative D call TRBD1 (5 bases). The germline gives CDR1 ENHRY, CDR2 SYGVKD. V lost 0 bases and J lost 0, with 7 bases in between. The CDR3 has 15 residues. The CDR3 DNA reads as TGTGCCATCAGTGAGTCCCAGGGCAGCACAGATACGCAGTATTTT. It translates to CAISESQGSTDTQYF.

This rearrangement joins TRBV25-1 to TRBJ1-2; D remains ambiguous. Trimming cost V 4 bases and J 2 bases, with 2 bases left between them. The CDR3 covers 11 residues. Looked up from germline, CDR1 is MGHDK and CDR2 is SYGVNS. Written as DNA, the CDR3 is TGTGCCAGCAGTGCGAACTATGGCTACACCTTC. Protein: CASSANYGYTF.

This clone came up a few times. The chain employs TRBV5-1 and TRBJ1-5, with D perhaps matching TRBD1 (6 bases). This CDR3 spans 15 amino acids. Germline V lookup: CDR1 SGHRS, CDR2 YFSETQ. Trimming left V 4 bases short and J 9 bases short, with 20 bases between. This chain's CDR3 is CASSPSPGGYRPQHF. The CDR3 DNA reads TGCGCCAGCAGCCCGTCGCCGGGGGGCTATCGGCCCCAGCATTTT.